This record covers a single T cell receptor beta chain. This clonotype occurred many times. Which antigen it targets is not known. The input lacks base qualities; no much larger clone sits a single base away. The data were obtained in a study of T cells in Graves' hyperthyroidism and ophthalmopathy (dated by TCRdb to the late 2010s). With regard to the full study: Peripheral blood was collected at initial diagnosis, before any treatment. The 75 to 100 discovery patients were divided at random into training and test sets in a 7:3 ratio. Prospective prediction of ophthalmopathy was tested in an independent validation cohort consisting of roughly 19 hyperthyroidism patients and around 17 patients who later progressed to ophthalmopathy. After blood sampling, hyperthyroidism patients were treated with methimazole at a starting dose of 30 mg daily, and ophthalmopathy patients were treated with high-dose intravenous methylprednisolone. The study also compared thyroid tissue and blood T-cell repertoires from about six Graves' hyperthyroidism patients. TCR V-J signatures able to tell the groups apart were searched for in a discovery cohort of 95 to 100 patients, of whom about 40 had Graves' ophthalmopathy and roughly 59 had stable Graves' hyperthyroidism. The paper describes TCR Vbeta CDR3 sequencing of more than 120 peripheral blood samples, made up of under 50 ophthalmopathy patients, some 80 hyperthyroidism patients and some 17 progressor patients.

The TCR beta CDR3 regions were amplified from RNA transcripts. The TCR CDR3 was subjected to a first round of RT-PCR using the HTBI primer set and the Qiagen OneStep RT-PCR kit. Libraries were constructed in a second round of multiplex PCR, after which size selection and purification were carried out. Libraries were sequenced paired-end with 100 bp reads on an Illumina HiSeq2000. On the authors' methods: SOAPnuke was used to process the raw data, throwing out any read that contained adapters or uncalled bases, had a mean Phred below 15, or lacked an exact constant-primer or identifier match. COPE v1.2.5 was used to merge the high-quality paired reads, and each unique nucleotide sequence was defined as a clonotype. MiTCR v1.1 was used to align the clonotypes against IMGT TRBV, TRBD and TRBJ reference segments. The analysis was restricted to V-J combinations with a frequency above 0.0001, which together covered around 99% of the repertoires. A TCS score was defined as the ratio of F50 (clonal expansion) to E x V (chaos), with BLOSUM62-based TCRdist applied between CDR3 peptides within each V-J. Welch's t-statistics and random forest reduced roughly 540 V-J features to 13, which were used in a naive Bayes classifier (R e1071). TCRdb cleaned the public reads at Q25 with fastp, built clones with MiXCR and kept in-frame beta chains. Records with the same CDR3 protein are collapsed into one entry carrying the most frequent genes and DNA. TCRdb, not the original authors, processed these V and J calls. The sample table lists 500,000 to 600,000 distinct CDR3 sequences, 16% of them with a count of one. 18% of the sample is taken by the ten largest.

The junction carries 10 bases between V and J, which are trimmed by 4 bases and 0 bases respectively. The germline V gene sets CDR1 to SGHAT and CDR2 to FQNNGV. The CDR3 holds 15 amino acids from the cysteine to the phenylalanine. Only the CDR3 DNA stays, 45 bases, in frame from base 1. Results the study describes overall, beyond this receptor: In validation, the model predicted progression to ophthalmopathy with 55% to 71% sensitivity and roughly 75% specificity, a median of about 6 months before onset. Most expanded thyroid clonotypes (frequency above 0.001) were also detected in blood, suggesting blood repertoires may reflect thyroid immune responses. Sample size was not statistically predetermined, and blinding of investigators to group allocation was not performed. In cross-validation, a model built on a 13 V-J signature told ophthalmopathy apart from stable hyperthyroidism with about 90% sensitivity and about 81% specificity, and in testing the same model reached 80%/75%.

Stable Graves' hyperthyroidism was defined as no progression to ophthalmopathy during 18 months of follow-up. Hyperthyroidism patients were newly diagnosed, had a disease duration of under 2 months, and were aged 18 to 65 years. Exclusion was applied to patients with uncontrolled infections, other autoimmune diseases, pregnancy or lactation. Diagnoses were established on the basis of clinical symptoms, serum thyroxine and TRAb, thyroid ultrasound, and orbital computed tomography. Ficoll-Paque density gradient centrifugation was used to isolate PBMCs from about 9.4 ml of fresh peripheral blood. Trizol reagent was used to extract total RNA, and RNA quality was then checked on an Agilent 2100 Bioanalyzer.

The sample comprised blood. This clonotype was obtained from a woman aged 18-29 years with Graves' hyperthyroidism. The rearrangement combines TRBV11-2 with TRBJ1-3; 5 matching bases give a weak D call of TRBD1. The sequenced DNA: TGTGCCAGCAGCTCCACAGGTTCCTCTGGAAACACCATATATTTT. Its protein reads: CASSSTGSSGNTIYF.